The 22 T cell receptor beta chains presented below share a single source sample, sequenced in a study of blood T cell repertoires in COVID-19. TCRdb's table, derived via immunoSEQ multiplex PCR, lists solely in-frame clones and lacks some. Seen here are roughly 330,000 clones, 89% observed once, and the top ten hold 6.4%. The sample taken for sequencing was peripheral blood. The receptor source for this set is a man aged 18 to 30 who had recovered from COVID-19.

This chain joins TRBV4-1 and TRBJ2-1, with a tentative D call TRBD1 (5 bases). This CDR3 contains 12 residues. Germline assignment: CDR1 MGHRA and CDR2 YSYEKL. V lost 1 base, J lost 10 bases, and 8 bases lay in between. DNA of the CDR3: TGCGCCAGCAGCCAAGCCCCAGGGGAGCAGTTCTTC. It encodes CASSQAPGEQFF.

The chain combines TRBV15 with TRBJ2-3; TRBD1 might be the D (5 bases). The V and J ends lost 0 bases and 2 bases respectively, with 12 bases between them. Germline lookup yields CDR1 LNHNV and CDR2 YYDKDF (reference sequence). The CDR3 runs to 16 residues. The CDR3 region has the DNA TGTGCCACCAGCAGAGATGGGGCAGGTTACACAGATACGCAGTATTTT. This codes for CATSRDGAGYTDTQYF.

The count of this clone is one. The chain joins TRBV7-3 to TRBJ2-5; D is perhaps TRBD2 (6 bases). V was trimmed by 4 bases and J by 5 bases, leaving 11 bases between them. Germline V CDR1 and CDR2: SGHTA, FQGTGA. The CDR3 totals 13 residues. The CDR3 bases are TGTGCCAGCAGCTCCCACCGGGAGGAGACCCAGTACTTC. This sequence encodes CASSSHREETQYF.

The chain employs TRBV10-3 and TRBJ1-3; 8 bases match TRBD1. CDR1 and CDR2 from the germline V gene are ENHRY and SYGVKD. The CDR3 is 19 residues long. V was clipped by 10 bases and J by 0 bases; unmatched bases: 20. The CDR3 nucleotides read TGTGCCACCCCTCCCCGTGACAGGGGTCTATCCAGCTCTGGAAACACCATATATTTT. This encodes CATPPRDRGLSSSGNTIYF.

The chain joins TRBV6-5 to TRBJ2-1; D is possibly TRBD2 (9 bases). The ends were cut back, 6 bases at V and 4 bases at J, with 16 bases in the middle. This CDR3 spans 15 amino acids. Germline CDR1 is MNHEY and CDR2 is SVGAGI. The CDR3 loop is CASRSGGTGYNEQFF. The CDR3 DNA is TGTGCCAGCAGGAGCGGGGGGACAGGTTACAATGAGCAGTTCTTC.

The chain uses TRBV19 and TRBJ1-5; 7 bases align to TRBD1. CDR3 length: 15 amino acids. The germline V gene encodes CDR1 LNHDA and CDR2 SQIVND (reference sequence). Trimming cost V 9 bases and J 6 bases; bases outside gene matches: 14. The CDR3 DNA is TGTGCCAGACCCGCCTTTGACAGGGTCTGTCAGCCCCAGCATTTT. This translates into CARPAFDRVCQPQHF.

This chain uses TRBV10-3 with TRBJ2-1; TRBD2 is a possible D gene (5 bases). V dropped 0 bases and J dropped 6 bases, with 15 bases sitting between them. The CDR3 is 16 amino acids. Per germline, CDR1 ENHRY and CDR2 SYGVKD. As DNA, the CDR3 is TGTGCCATCAGTGAGTCGCCCAGCGGCCCTGCCAATGAGCAGTTCTTC. Amino acid sequence: CAISESPSGPANEQFF.

DNA for the CDR3: TGCGCCAGCAGCGGAGGGACGTCTCCCTACGAGCAGTACTTC. It encodes CASSGGTSPYEQYF. The chain has TRBV4-1 and TRBJ2-7; maybe TRBD2 (6 bases). Deletions cut 5 bases from V and 2 bases from J, with 13 bases between. The CDR3 loop spans 14 amino acids. CDR1 is MGHRA and CDR2 is YSYEKL in the germline V gene.

This rearrangement joins TRBV5-1 to TRBJ2-7, with 13 bases aligning to TRBD2. This CDR3 contains 15 residues. The germline V gene encodes CDR1 SGHRS and CDR2 YFSETQ. V was pared by 5 bases and J by 6 bases, with 8 bases of the junction left unmatched. CDR3 in DNA: TGCGCCAGCAGAAGCACTAGCGGGAGGGCCTCCGAGCAGTACTTC. Translated, it gives CASRSTSGRASEQYF.

The V gene is TRBV24-1, the J gene TRBJ2-2; D possibly corresponds to TRBD1 (6 bases). Germline CDR1 KGHDR, CDR2 SFDVKD. Trimming took off 10 bases at V and 3 bases at J, with 14 bases between the two ends. The CDR3 spans 14 residues. CDR3 sequence: CATARGGDTGELFF. The CDR3 nucleotides read TGTGCCACGGCCAGGGGTGGGGACACCGGGGAGCTGTTTTTT.

This clone was seen a single time. The chain joins TRBV5-1 to TRBJ1-2; D unclear. The CDR3 consists of 11 residues. Trimming took off 5 bases at V and 3 bases at J, with 5 bases between the two ends. Germline V gene data show CDR1 as SGHRS and CDR2 as YFSETQ. Here the CDR3 reads CASRRDYGYTF. CDR3 nucleotides: TGCGCCAGCAGACGGGACTATGGCTACACCTTC.

The chain carries TRBV5-5 and TRBJ1-2, with 7 bases matching TRBD1. This CDR3 spans 15 amino acids. Germline loops: CDR1 SGHKS, CDR2 YYEKEE (reference sequence). Trimming cost V 0 bases and J 5 bases; bases outside gene matches: 7. The CDR3 DNA reads TGTGCCAGCAGCTTGGGACAGGGAATTTCGTATGGCTACACCTTC. It encodes CASSLGQGISYGYTF.

The chain uses TRBV10-3 and TRBJ2-3, with D tentatively TRBD1 (5 bases). The CDR3 is 15 residues long. V was trimmed by 3 bases and J by 3 bases, leaving 13 bases between them. Germline V gene data show CDR1 as ENHRY and CDR2 as SYGVKD. DNA of the CDR3: TGTGCCATCAGTGAAGGCGGCAGGGAAACAGATACGCAGTATTTT. Encoded protein: CAISEGGRETDTQYF.

This rearrangement joins TRBV6-6 to TRBJ2-7, with 11 positions matching TRBD2. The junction had 23 bases not matched to a gene; V was cut back by 6 bases and J by 4 bases. Germline loops: CDR1 MNHNY, CDR2 SVGAGI (reference sequence). The CDR3 consists of 20 residues. The CDR3 DNA follows: TGTGCCAGCAGCCGTACTCCGCTTCACAACAAACTAGCGGGAGAATACGAGCAGTACTTC. Translation: CASSRTPLHNKLAGEYEQYF.

V is TRBV11-3 and J is TRBJ2-1, with D perhaps TRBD2 (6 bases). The germline V gene encodes CDR1 SGHNT and CDR2 YENEEA. This CDR3 contains 17 residues. Between the trimmed V and J ends, which lost 4 bases and 0 bases, there was a span of 16 bases. The CDR3 DNA is TGTGCCAGCAGCTCAGCCGGGACTCCAAGCTCCTACAATGAGCAGTTCTTC. It codes for CASSSAGTPSSYNEQFF. Using reference TRBV11-3 and TRBJ2-1 for the parts outside the CDR3, the full variable domain is EAGVVQSPRYKIIEKKQPVAFWCNPISGHNTLYWYLQNLGQGPELLIRYENEEAVDDSQLPKDRFSAERLKGVDSTLKIQPAELGDSAVYLCASSSAGTPSSYNEQFFGPGTRLTVL.

The rearrangement joins TRBV5-6 to TRBJ2-1, with D possibly matching TRBD2 (5 bases). CDR1 and CDR2 (germline): SGHDT, YYEEEE. The CDR3 spans 14 residues. V shed 1 base and J shed 4 bases, with 9 bases lying between them. This chain's CDR3 is CASSLLGGYNEQFF. The CDR3 DNA sequence: TGTGCCAGCAGCTTGCTAGGAGGTTACAATGAGCAGTTCTTC.

The chain links TRBV27 to TRBJ2-2, with 8 nucleotides matching TRBD1. The CDR3 covers 14 residues. The V gene's germline CDR1 is MNHEY and CDR2 SMNVEV (reference sequence). J gave up 3 bases and V 6 bases, and 3 bases lay outside the gene matches. This CDR3 reads CASRQGGYTGELFF. CDR3 DNA sequence: TGTGCCAGCAGACAGGGGGGATACACCGGGGAGCTGTTTTTT.

The chain recombines TRBV12-3 or TRBV12-4 with TRBJ1-6; unclear D gene. This CDR3 comprises 13 residues. V dropped 3 bases and J dropped 8 bases, with 8 bases sitting between them. As DNA, the CDR3 is TGTGCCAGCAGTTTTCGGGGTGATTCACCCCTCCACTTT. This gives the protein CASSFRGDSPLHF.

At least ten counts were recorded for this clone. The V gene is TRBV13, the J gene TRBJ1-1, with 10 bases fitting TRBD1. The length of the CDR3 is 15 residues. Germline V gene lookup returns CDR1 PRHDT and CDR2 FYEKMQ (reference sequence). With V trimmed by 0 bases and J by 5 bases, 3 bases remained unmatched. This chain's CDR3 is CASSLGDRGATEAFF. Written as DNA, the CDR3 is TGTGCCAGCAGCTTAGGGGACAGGGGGGCGACTGAAGCTTTCTTT.

The chain carries TRBV11-2 and TRBJ2-2; tentative D call: TRBD1 (6 bases). V was clipped by 4 bases and J by 6 bases, with 15 bases between them. The CDR3 covers 15 residues. The germline gives CDR1 SGHAT, CDR2 FQNNGV. The CDR3 sequence is CASSSRNRVPGELFF. CDR3 nucleotides: TGTGCCAGCAGCTCGCGAAACAGGGTCCCCGGGGAGCTGTTTTTT.

This chain links TRBV27 with TRBJ2-5, with 8 bases aligning to TRBD1. Germline V gives CDR1 MNHEY, CDR2 SMNVEV (reference sequence). The V gene end was trimmed by 5 bases and the J gene end by 4 bases; junction bases not matched to a gene: 6. This CDR3 region has 14 residues. The CDR3 DNA sequence: TGTGCCAGCAGTCCCGGACAGGGAGGAGAGACCCAGTACTTC. Translation: CASSPGQGGETQYF.

The chain has TRBV4-1 and TRBJ2-2; no clear D gene. This CDR3 has 16 residues. The V end was cut by 4 bases, the J end by 1 base, with 13 bases between. CDR1 and CDR2 (germline): MGHRA, YSYEKL. CDR3 amino acids: CASSRSGVENTGELFF. CDR3 nucleotide sequence: TGCGCCAGCAGCCGATCTGGTGTAGAGAACACCGGGGAGCTGTTTTTT.